This T cell receptor (beta chain) was documented in a study of beta chain features in type 1 diabetes. Study-wide results and caveats: For Type 1 diabetes patients, all four CD4+ subsets carried TCRB CDR3s that were moderately but significantly shorter.

On this clone: The antigen is not known.

Every bit of the isolated RNA underwent reverse transcription, so sequencing read expressed TCRB transcripts. Clones were read by immunoSEQ multiplex PCR, and TCRdb kept only the in-frame ones, dropping some. The sample lists about 650,000 clones, around 12% occurring once. Per the germline V gene, CDR1 is SEHNR and CDR2 is FQNEAQ (reference sequence). V lost 8 bases and J 7 bases, leaving 15 bases between the germline ends. This CDR3 contains 13 residues. The chain uses TRBV7-9 and TRBJ1-5; D call uncertain. This clonotype was obtained from a man between 25 and 39 years old with type 1 diabetes. Sequencing input: naive CD4+ T cells from blood. DNA for the CDR3: TGTGCCAGCTCCGACCTTGCGGGACAGCCCCAGCATTTT. Encoded protein: CASSDLAGQPQHF.